The T cell receptor (beta chain) under discussion was sequenced for a study of blood T cell repertoires in COVID-19. The overall study: Researchers got acute and convalescent COVID-19 samples from the United States, Italy and Spain.

Per the authors' pipeline: The authors estimated nucleated cell counts from reference gene primer amplification. Sequencing was performed with immunoSEQ multiplex PCR; in TCRdb, only in-frame clones are kept and a portion is missing. That table is the source of V, J and clone size, and D and trimming were worked out from the DNA. This table has about 210,000 clones, roughly 79% appearing once. This CDR3 spans 17 amino acids. The germline gives CDR1 LGHNA, CDR2 YSLEER. J gave up 1 base and V 2 bases, and 9 bases lay outside the gene matches. Participants were aged roughly 18 to 100 years from about two dozen US areas. Categorization into cohorts depended on clinical history that participants reported.

The source is a woman between 45 and 65 years old with acute COVID-19. The genes are TRBV4-3 and TRBJ1-1; 8 bases line up with TRBD1. Sequencing input: PBMCs or T cells enriched from blood (not recorded which). The CDR3 DNA reads as TGCGCCAGCAGCCAATCTGACAGGGGCCGAGGGAACACTGAAGCTTTCTTT. Protein sequence: CASSQSDRGRGNTEAFF.